This T cell receptor beta chain was retrieved from a study of T cell responses to AZD1222 COVID-19 vaccine. Study observations and caveats: Spike regions recognized by vaccine-associated CD4 TCRs spanned the protein, led by 160-218 and 743-854.

Worth noting for this clone: Its target is not known.

J was trimmed by 2 bases and V by 2 bases; bases with no gene match: 6. The germline V gene encodes CDR1 MNHEY and CDR2 SVGEGT. The CDR3 is 16 amino acids. Using immunoSEQ multiplex PCR, the repertoire was profiled, and TCRdb retains in-frame clones only, with some absent. Found here are some 150,000 clones, just under 90% of them singletons; the top ten hold roughly 4%. The clonotype comes from an adult who received the MenACWY meningococcal vaccine as a control. This chain links TRBV6-2 or TRBV6-3 with TRBJ2-3; 8 bases map to TRBD1. Here the sequenced sample was peripheral blood, taken 28 days after the second dose of the MenACWY control vaccine. CDR3 DNA: TGTGCCAGCAGTTACGAGGGGACAGGTTTCACAGATACGCAGTATTTT. Translated, it gives CASSYEGTGFTDTQYF.